A selection of T cell receptor beta chains follows, all from one sample in a study of neurological immune-mediated disorders. TCRdb ran MiXCR on the 5' RACE reads and lists one entry per CDR3 protein. This table holds roughly 30,000 distinct CDR3 sequences, roughly 13% found once. The source material was CD4+ T cells from blood. The source of these receptors is a female donor with HTLV-1-associated myelopathy (HAM/TSP). Each CDR3 is given with its conserved first and last residue. The D gene is left open where the match is weak. Part of the rows lack a size; the others show once, few, many or a class for expanded clones.

clone_size	v_call	j_call	d_call	cdr3_aa	cdr3_nt
NA	TRBV28	TRBJ1-2	TRBD1	CAIIPLTGGNYGYTF	TGTGCCATCATCCCTCTCACAGGGGGGAACTATGGCTACACCTTC
many	TRBV12-3/TRBV12-4	TRBJ2-5	TRBD1	CASSLRDRLQETQYF	TGTGCCAGCAGTCTCAGGGACAGGCTCCAAGAGACCCAGTACTTC
many	TRBV5-1	TRBJ1-3	NA	CASSLGQGQTPTGNTIYF	TGCGCCAGCAGCTTGGGGCAGGGTCAAACTCCCACTGGAAACACCATATATTTT
many	TRBV7-8	TRBJ2-1	NA	CASSLARASNEQFF	TGTGCCAGCAGCTTAGCGCGTGCTAGCAATGAGCAGTTCTTC
many	TRBV29-1	TRBJ2-7	NA	CSVEDGGTVRNEQYF	TGCAGCGTTGAAGATGGGGGGACGGTACGGAACGAGCAGTACTTC
many	TRBV5-1	TRBJ1-2	TRBD1	CASSQTYSEGQGPRGYTF	TGCGCCAGCAGCCAAACATATTCCGAGGGACAGGGGCCGCGCGGCTACACCTTC
few	TRBV5-1	TRBJ2-2	TRBD1	CASSRTGDTGELFF	TGCGCCAGCAGTCGGACAGGGGACACCGGGGAGCTGTTTTTT
few	TRBV5-1	TRBJ2-3	TRBD2	CASRTTPGTSGGTDTQYF	TGCGCCAGCAGAACAACTCCCGGGACTAGCGGTGGCACAGATACGCAGTATTTT
NA	TRBV28	TRBJ1-2	NA	CASLGGNYGYTF	TGTGCCAGCCTCGGGGGTAACTATGGCTACACCTTC
many	TRBV20-1	TRBJ2-5	NA	CSAREGYQETQYF	TGCAGTGCTAGAGAGGGCTACCAAGAGACCCAGTACTTC
many	TRBV5-1	TRBJ2-5	NA	CASSLVARQEETQYF	TGCGCCAGCAGCTTGGTGGCTAGACAAGAAGAGACCCAGTACTTC
many	TRBV7-9	TRBJ2-2	NA	CASSNQRAGESGELFF	TGTGCCAGCAGCAACCAGCGGGCAGGGGAATCCGGGGAGCTGTTTTTT
NA	TRBV28	TRBJ2-3	NA	CASSFYGTGVADTQYF	TGTGCCAGCAGTTTTTACGGGACGGGGGTCGCAGATACGCAGTATTTT
medium-sized	TRBV20-1	TRBJ2-7	NA	CSASGADFLGYEQYF	TGCAGTGCTAGCGGGGCGGACTTTCTCGGCTACGAGCAGTACTTC
many	TRBV5-1	TRBJ2-1	TRBD2	CASSLRLADLYNEQFF	TGCGCCAGCAGCTTGCGGCTAGCGGACCTCTACAATGAGCAGTTCTTC
once	TRBV28	TRBJ1-1	TRBD1	CASRTFGTGDTEAFF	TGTGCCAGCAGGACCTTTGGGACAGGTGACACTGAAGCTTTCTTT
NA	TRBV28	TRBJ2-7	NA	CASRPQLRAYEQYF	TGTGCCAGCAGGCCCCAACTCCGAGCCTACGAGCAGTACTTC
many	TRBV20-1	TRBJ2-1	TRBD2	CSALPGTTYNEQFF	TGCAGTGCCCTACCCGGGACTACGTACAATGAGCAGTTCTTC
many	TRBV7-3	TRBJ2-7	TRBD1	CASSLGGQGFSEQYF	TGTGCCAGCAGCTTGGGGGGACAGGGGTTCTCCGAGCAGTACTTC
many	TRBV29-1	TRBJ2-2	NA	CSSRQNTGELFF	TGCAGTTCGAGACAGAACACCGGGGAGCTGTTTTTT
many	TRBV4-1	TRBJ2-3	NA	CASSQVPRLEDTQYF	TGCGCCAGCAGCCAAGTCCCCCGCCTTGAGGATACGCAGTATTTT
NA	TRBV20-1	TRBJ2-5	NA	CSAMDGREEETQYF	TGCAGTGCTATGGACGGGAGAGAGGAAGAGACCCAGTACTTC
NA	TRBV5-1	TRBJ1-4	NA	CASSFYICSAYAPGQGGKLFF	NA
NA	TRBV10-3	TRBJ2-3	TRBD2	CAISESNRGRASDTQYF	TGTGCCATCAGTGAGTCGAATCGCGGGAGGGCCTCAGATACGCAGTATTTT
many	TRBV4-1	TRBJ2-7	TRBD2	CASSQPPGLAGGEQYF	TGCGCCAGCAGCCAGCCTCCGGGACTAGCGGGAGGCGAGCAGTACTTC
many	TRBV5-1	TRBJ2-4	TRBD2	CASSPPHSSGENIQYF	TGCGCCAGCAGCCCCCCCCACTCTAGCGGGGAAAACATTCAGTACTTC
medium-sized	TRBV7-2	TRBJ2-1	TRBD2	CASSFNPGERGSYNEQFF	TGTGCCAGCAGCTTTAACCCAGGTGAGCGGGGGAGTTACAATGAGCAGTTCTTC
many	TRBV5-6	TRBJ2-1	NA	CASSLAEVHEQFF	TGTGCCAGCAGCTTGGCCGAGGTGCATGAGCAGTTCTTC
few	TRBV7-3	TRBJ2-1	NA	CASSLSGNFYNEQFF	TGTGCCAGCAGCTTGTCTGGGAATTTCTACAATGAGCAGTTCTTC
many	TRBV20-1	TRBJ2-3	TRBD2	CSAREETSADTQYF	TGCAGTGCTAGAGAGGAGACTAGCGCAGATACGCAGTATTTT
many	TRBV20-1	TRBJ2-7	TRBD2	CSARVPTSGATGAYEQYF	TGCAGTGCTAGAGTCCCGACTAGCGGGGCCACAGGGGCCTACGAGCAGTACTTC
NA	TRBV15	TRBJ2-2	NA	CATSRDSPNTGELFF	TGTGCCACCAGCAGGGACAGCCCGAACACCGGGGAGCTGTTTTTT
medium-sized	TRBV20-1	TRBJ2-1	NA	CSALERSSGGAQFF	TGCAGTGCTCTAGAAAGGAGTAGCGGCGGGGCCCAGTTCTTC
medium-sized	TRBV5-6	TRBJ1-1	NA	CASSFQGRGTEAFF	TGTGCCAGCAGCTTCCAGGGGAGGGGCACTGAAGCTTTCTTT
NA	TRBV5-1	TRBJ2-1	TRBD2	CAISWGLAGGPDEQFF	TGCGCCATCAGCTGGGGACTAGCGGGAGGGCCCGATGAGCAGTTCTTC
many	TRBV7-2	TRBJ2-2	NA	CASSLTTYGGELFF	TGTGCCAGCAGCCTTACTACATACGGCGGGGAGCTGTTTTTT
NA	TRBV12-3/TRBV12-4	TRBJ2-7	TRBD2	CASSRLAGDERYF	TGTGCCAGCAGTCGACTAGCGGGTGACGAGCGGTACTTC
many	TRBV10-3	TRBJ1-5	NA	CAISESGGSNQPQHF	TGTGCCATCAGTGAGTCGGGGGGGAGCAATCAGCCCCAGCATTTT
many	TRBV3-1	TRBJ1-5	NA	CASSRNGNDQPQHF	TGTGCCAGCAGCCGGAACGGGAACGATCAGCCCCAGCATTTT